The 12 T cell receptor beta chains below come from one sample, sequenced in a study of OX40 agonist ivuxolimab in advanced cancers. Sequencing used immunoSEQ multiplex PCR; TCRdb keeps in-frame clones, though not all of them. The sample lists 90,000 or so clones; about 91% were seen once. This specimen was CD4+ or CD8+ T cells sorted from blood, taken in a trial of the OX40 agonist ivuxolimab. These receptors were obtained from an adult with an advanced solid tumor such as melanoma, head and neck, liver or kidney cancer.

This chain links TRBV5-1 with TRBJ1-5; no definite D call. With 4 bases removed from V and 2 bases from J, the gap between germline ends came to 16 bases. The CDR3 has 16 amino acids. Germline V gene data show CDR1 as SGHRS and CDR2 as YFSETQ. CDR3 bases: TGCGCCAGCAGCCTGGACGGAGGGTCGGGCAATCAGCCCCAGCATTTT. Translating it yields CASSLDGGSGNQPQHF.

This chain links TRBV30 with TRBJ2-5; a possible D gene is TRBD2 (6 bases). Germline CDR1 GTSNPN, CDR2 SVGIG (reference sequence). V lost 6 bases to trimming and J lost 5 bases, with 13 bases between them. This CDR3 is 12 amino acids long. This chain's CDR3 is CACRLGGETQYF. In DNA form, the CDR3 reads TGTGCCTGCCGACTAGGAGGGGAGACCCAGTACTTC. The full variable domain, in which reference TRBV30 and TRBJ2-5 provide the parts outside the CDR3, is SQTIHQWPATLVQPVGSPLSLECTVEGTSNPNLYWYRQAAGRGLQLLFYSVGIGQISSEVPQNLSASRPQDRQFILSSKKLLLSDSGFYLCACRLGGETQYFGPGTRLLVL.

This clone has only one observation. The rearrangement uses TRBV29-1 and TRBJ2-3, with D unresolved. Germline values: CDR1 SQVTM, CDR2 ANQGSEA. Trimming took 2 bases from V and 6 from J, leaving 12 bases between them. This CDR3 has 13 amino acids. CDR3 sequence (DNA): TGCAGCGTTGAATCCCCCCTACGTGATACGCAGTATTTT. This sequence encodes CSVESPLRDTQYF.

The chain employs TRBV10-3 and TRBJ2-1; tentatively, D is TRBD1 (6 bases). This CDR3 has 13 residues. Germline assignment: CDR1 ENHRY and CDR2 SYGVKD. Trimming took off 8 bases at V and 2 bases at J, with 10 bases between the two ends. CDR3 loop: CAIRQDPYNEQFF. The CDR3 bases are TGTGCCATCCGACAGGACCCCTACAATGAGCAGTTCTTC.

V is TRBV11-3 and J is TRBJ2-5; D is unresolved. V was clipped by 2 bases and J by 5 bases, with 9 bases between them. Germline CDR1 SGHNT, CDR2 YENEEA. The CDR3 is 13 residues long. The chain's CDR3 is CASSLSSRETQYF. The CDR3 DNA reads TGTGCCAGCAGCTTAAGTAGTCGGGAGACCCAGTACTTC.

The table lists this clone with a count of one. The chain combines TRBV9 with TRBJ2-3; 8 bases match TRBD1. Trimming removed 0 bases from V and 4 bases from J; junction bases left unmatched: 1. This CDR3 is 14 amino acids long. Germline CDR1 reads SGDLS; CDR2 reads YYNGEE. CDR3 sequence reads: CASSVEQGADTQYF. The CDR3 DNA is TGTGCCAGCAGCGTAGAACAGGGGGCAGATACGCAGTATTTT.

The chain employs TRBV19 and TRBJ1-5; 9 bases are shared with TRBD1. The germline V gene encodes CDR1 LNHDA and CDR2 SQIVND (reference sequence). The J segment lost 2 bases and the V segment lost 9 bases, leaving 5 bases of the junction unmatched. There are 14 residues in the CDR3. CDR3 loop: CASRTGEGNQPQHF. CDR3 nucleotides: TGTGCCAGCAGGACAGGGGAGGGCAATCAGCCCCAGCATTTT. Using reference TRBV19 and TRBJ1-5 for the parts outside the CDR3, the full variable domain is DGGITQSPKYLFRKEGQNVTLSCEQNLNHDAMYWYRQDPGQGLRLIYYSQIVNDFQKGDIAEGYSVSREKKESFPLTVTSAQKNPTAFYLCASRTGEGNQPQHFGDGTRLSIL.

V and J are TRBV28 and TRBJ2-2, with D possibly matching TRBD1 (5 bases). The CDR3 spans 14 residues. The germline V gene has CDR1 MDHEN and CDR2 SYDVKM. The CDR3: CAAGNIVNTGELFF. CDR3 nucleotides: TGTGCGGCAGGGAATATAGTCAACACCGGGGAGCTGTTTTTT.

This chain connects TRBV5-4 to TRBJ2-6; D remains ambiguous. The length of the CDR3 is 17 residues. Germline V gene lookup returns CDR1 SGHNT and CDR2 YYREEE (reference sequence). V was cut by 5 bases and J by 0 bases, with 15 bases left in between. The CDR3 reads CASRPDGTLSGANVLTF. As DNA, the CDR3 is TGTGCCAGCAGACCTGATGGCACCCTCTCTGGGGCCAACGTCCTGACTTTC.

In its sample, this clone was seen once. The germline gene is not matched at one end of the junction; a read error may be the cause. The gene calls are TRBV7-2 and TRBJ2-5; tentatively, D is TRBD2 (6 bases). This CDR3 is 16 amino acids long. Germline loops: CDR1 SGHTA, CDR2 FQGNSA. CDR3 DNA: TGTGCCAGCAGCCTAGCGCAGACTAGTTTCCTGAAGACCCAGTACTTC. Translating it yields CASSLAQTSFLKTQYF.

The V call is TRBV19, the J call TRBJ2-7, with a weak D call TRBD2 (6 bases). The CDR3 spans 14 residues. V lost 1 base to trimming and J lost 7 bases, with 14 bases between them. The germline V gene encodes CDR1 LNHDA and CDR2 SQIVND (reference sequence). The CDR3 DNA is TGTGCCAGTAGTATAGCCGGGACTGGTCGAGAGCAGTACTTC. It encodes CASSIAGTGREQYF.

This clone was recorded a few times. The CDR3 loop is CASSLSPGNTEAFF. DNA for the CDR3: TGTGCCAGCAGCTTAAGTCCAGGGAACACTGAAGCTTTCTTT. V is TRBV7-3 and J is TRBJ1-1; no definite D call. The CDR3 loop spans 14 amino acids. V was trimmed by 1 base and J by 1 base, leaving 7 bases between them. CDR1 is SGHTA and CDR2 is FQGTGA in the germline V gene.